Listed below are T cell receptor beta chains from one sample, sequenced in a study of PD-1 blockade in classical Hodgkin lymphoma. Produced via immunoSEQ multiplex PCR; TCRdb's table is partial and in-frame only. The sample carries about 94,000 clones, nearly 90% recorded once. The sample was peripheral blood mononuclear cells (PBMCs), taken before the second cycle of nivolumab. The receptors here all came from a human donor with classical Hodgkin lymphoma. CDR3s include the opening cysteine and the closing phenylalanine or tryptophan. Each record gives: J gene, D gene, V gene, clone size, CDR3 DNA, CDR3 protein. The D gene is left open where the match is weak. The size field is filled for only some rows; it gives once, few, many or a size class.

>TRBJ2-5|NA|TRBV6-1|NA
TGTGCCAGCAGCCTTAGCGGTCAAGAGACCCAGTACTTC
CASSLSGQETQYF
>TRBJ1-6|NA|TRBV5-4|NA
TGTGCCAGCAGCTCGAAACCCCAGAACAGGGTTTATAATTCACCCCTCCACTTT
CASSSKPQNRVYNSPLHF
>TRBJ1-5|NA|TRBV6-6|NA
TGTGCCAGCAGAGATGGGAATCAGCCCCAGCATTTT
CASRDGNQPQHF
>TRBJ1-5|NA|TRBV18|NA
TGTGCCAGCTCACCATCAGGGACCAATCAGCCCCAGCATTTT
CASSPSGTNQPQHF
>TRBJ2-7|NA|TRBV7-8|NA
TGTGCCAGCAGCTTGCGCTATCCCTACGAGCAGTACTTC
CASSLRYPYEQYF
>TRBJ1-4|NA|TRBV7-6|NA
TGTGCCAGCAGCTCCTCCCCGGGAGGCGCAACTAATGAAAAACTGTTTTTT
CASSSSPGGATNEKLFF
>TRBJ2-3|TRBD1|TRBV9|NA
TGTGCCAGCAGCGTAGCTACAGGGGACAGGCAGGCAGATACGCAGTATTTT
CASSVATGDRQADTQYF
>TRBJ2-7|NA|TRBV29-1|NA
TGCAGCGTTGAGCTCTTGAACTCCTACGAGCAGTACTTC
CSVELLNSYEQYF
>TRBJ1-1|NA|TRBV18|NA
TGTGCCAGCTCACAAACAGGGAGCACTGAAGCTTTCTTT
CASSQTGSTEAFF
>TRBJ2-1|NA|TRBV2|NA
TGTGCCAGCATTTTCGAGCAAGCCTACAATGAGCAGTTCTTC
CASIFEQAYNEQFF
>TRBJ2-3|NA|TRBV7-9|once
TGTGCCAGCAGCTTAGATCTAGCGACCCTCACAGATACGCAGTATTTT
CASSLDLATLTDTQYF
>TRBJ1-1|NA|TRBV18|once
TGTGCCAGCTCACCGGATCCGGGAGCTGAAGCTTTCTTT
CASSPDPGAEAFF
>TRBJ1-5|NA|TRBV5-8|NA
TGTGCCAGCAGCAGTTGGGCCCTTAGCAATCAGCCCCAGCATTTT
CASSSWALSNQPQHF
>TRBJ1-5|NA|TRBV19|NA
TGTGCCAGTAGTCCGTTCCTGGGCAATCAGCCCCAGCATTTT
CASSPFLGNQPQHF
>TRBJ1-4|NA|TRBV7-9|once
TGTGCCAGCAGCTTGACGGGTGAGGGTAAACTGTTTTTT
CASSLTGEGKLFF
>TRBJ2-2|TRBD2|TRBV2|NA
TGTGCCAGCCTGGGACTAGCAGACAACACCGGGGAGCTGTTTTTT
CASLGLADNTGELFF